This T cell receptor beta chain was sequenced in a study of shared clonotypes between healthy human individuals. The germline V gene encodes CDR1 SGHRS and CDR2 YFSETQ. The CDR3 length is 15 residues. V lost 4 bases and J lost 9, with 20 bases in between. Clones were read by immunoSEQ multiplex PCR, and TCRdb kept only the in-frame ones, dropping some. This table holds about 2.2 million clones, about 93% found once. Only CD45RO-negative cells positively selected for CCR7 counted as naive CD8 cells, so terminally differentiated effector memory CD45RA+ cells were excluded. Sequenced input: naive CD8+ T cells from PBMCs. The clonotype was recovered from a man between 18 and 29 years old in good health. Some clones in this sample may be carry-over from other donors' samples. The chain recombines TRBV5-1 with TRBJ2-1; D might be TRBD1 (5 bases). The CDR3 bases are TGCGCCAGCAGCCCCGAGGACAACTACGTAAGTGAGCAGTTCTTC. Its translation is CASSPEDNYVSEQFF.